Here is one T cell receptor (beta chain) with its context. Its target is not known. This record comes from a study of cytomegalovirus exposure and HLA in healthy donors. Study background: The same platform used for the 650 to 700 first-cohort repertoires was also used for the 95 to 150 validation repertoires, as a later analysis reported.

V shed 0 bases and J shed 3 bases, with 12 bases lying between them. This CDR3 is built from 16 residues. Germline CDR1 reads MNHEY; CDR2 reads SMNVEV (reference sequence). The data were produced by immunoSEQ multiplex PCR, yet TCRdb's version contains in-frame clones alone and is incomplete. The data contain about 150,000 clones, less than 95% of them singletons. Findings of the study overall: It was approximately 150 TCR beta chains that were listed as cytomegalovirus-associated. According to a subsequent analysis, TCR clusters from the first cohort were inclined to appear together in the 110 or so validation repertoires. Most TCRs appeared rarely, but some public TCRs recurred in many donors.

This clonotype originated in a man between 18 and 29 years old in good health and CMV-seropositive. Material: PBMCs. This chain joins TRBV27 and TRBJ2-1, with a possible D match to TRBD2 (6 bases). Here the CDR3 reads CASSLSSQGGYNEQFF. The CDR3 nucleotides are TGTGCCAGCAGTTTATCGTCCCAGGGAGGCTACAATGAGCAGTTCTTC.